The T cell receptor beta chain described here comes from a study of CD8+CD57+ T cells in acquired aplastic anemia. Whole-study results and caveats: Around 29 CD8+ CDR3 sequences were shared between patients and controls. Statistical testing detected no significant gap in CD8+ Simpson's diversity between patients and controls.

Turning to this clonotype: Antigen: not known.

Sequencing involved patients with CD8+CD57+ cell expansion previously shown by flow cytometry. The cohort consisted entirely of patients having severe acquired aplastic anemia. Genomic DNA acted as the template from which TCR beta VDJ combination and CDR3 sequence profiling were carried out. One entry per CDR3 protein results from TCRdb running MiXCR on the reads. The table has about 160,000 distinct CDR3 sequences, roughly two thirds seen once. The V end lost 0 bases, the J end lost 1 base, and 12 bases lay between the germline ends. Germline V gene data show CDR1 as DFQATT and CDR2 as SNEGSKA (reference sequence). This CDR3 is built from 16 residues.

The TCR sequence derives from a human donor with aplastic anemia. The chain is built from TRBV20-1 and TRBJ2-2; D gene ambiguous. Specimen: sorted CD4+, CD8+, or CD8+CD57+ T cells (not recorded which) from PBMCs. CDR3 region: CSARDRDGMNTGELFF. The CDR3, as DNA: TGCAGTGCTAGAGATCGCGATGGGATGAACACCGGGGAGCTGTTTTTT.